Presented here are 28 T cell receptor beta chains from one specimen sequenced in a study of blood T cell repertoires in COVID-19. TCRdb keeps only in-frame clones here, not all; method: immunoSEQ multiplex PCR. This sample has fewer than 600,000 clones, with over 75% found just once. Sequenced: PBMCs or T cells enriched from blood (not recorded which). The receptors come from a middle-aged woman who had recovered from COVID-19.

The chain is built from TRBV5-1 and TRBJ1-4; the match to TRBD1 covers 7 bases. The J segment lost 3 bases and the V segment lost 3 bases, leaving 8 bases of the junction unmatched. Germline V lookup: CDR1 SGHRS, CDR2 YFSETQ. There are 16 residues in the CDR3. CDR3 nucleotides: TGCGCCAGCAGCTCCCGGGACAGCGTCTCTAATGAAAAACTGTTTTTT. It is translated as CASSSRDSVSNEKLFF.

The rearrangement links TRBV27 to TRBJ2-3, with 8 bases that match TRBD2. Germline lookup yields CDR1 MNHEY and CDR2 SMNVEV (reference sequence). The CDR3 has 15 residues. J lost 1 base, V lost 4 bases, and 4 bases had no gene match. The CDR3 DNA is TGTGCCAGCAGTTCCCAGACTAGCGGCACAGATACGCAGTATTTT. Residues: CASSSQTSGTDTQYF.

This chain links TRBV9 with TRBJ1-4; possibly TRBD1 for D (5 bases). The CDR3 is made up of 16 amino acids. Germline CDR1 SGDLS, CDR2 YYNGEE. V lost 2 bases, J lost 1 base, and 12 bases lay in between. CDR3 in amino acids: CASSVGQDRTNEKLFF. The CDR3 nucleotides read TGTGCCAGCAGCGTGGGGCAAGATCGAACTAATGAAAAACTGTTTTTT.

The rearrangement joins TRBV4-3 to TRBJ2-1; D perhaps matches TRBD2 (6 bases). Between the trimmed V and J ends, which lost 0 bases and 10 bases, there was a span of 19 bases. Germline V gene sequence: CDR1 LGHNA, CDR2 YSLEER. CDR3 length: 16 amino acids. CDR3 DNA: TGCGCCAGCAGCCAAGATTCAACTTGGAGGGCCGGGGAGCAGTTCTTC. Translation: CASSQDSTWRAGEQFF.

The V and J genes are TRBV6-5 and TRBJ2-5; possibly TRBD1 for D (6 bases). The germline V gene has CDR1 MNHEY and CDR2 SVGAGI. The CDR3 consists of 13 residues. The CDR3 DNA reads as TGTTCCACCTCCGGGACAACTGTAGAGACCCAGTACTTC. It encodes CSTSGTTVETQYF.

The rearrangement links TRBV18 to TRBJ2-7; TRBD1 matches at 12 bases. The ends lost 4 bases at V and 4 bases at J; junction bases unmatched: 5. The CDR3 loop spans 15 amino acids. Germline V gene data show CDR1 as KGHSH and CDR2 as LQKENI. As DNA, the CDR3 is TGTGCCAGCTCACAACCGGGACAGGGGGCGTACGAGCAGTACTTC. It encodes CASSQPGQGAYEQYF.

The rearrangement uses TRBV6-1 and TRBJ1-5; 9 bases fit TRBD1. The trim removed 4 bases at V and 3 bases at J, leaving 7 bases unmatched. Germline CDR1 reads MNHNS; CDR2 reads SASEGT. The CDR3 contains 16 residues. CDR3: CASSALGQGINQPQHF. Written as DNA, the CDR3 is TGTGCCAGCAGTGCCCTCGGACAGGGGATCAATCAGCCCCAGCATTTT.

The rearrangement joins TRBV7-2 to TRBJ2-7, with TRBD1 as a possible D gene (6 bases). The CDR3 consists of 15 residues. The germline V gene has CDR1 SGHTA and CDR2 FQGNSA. V was pared by 1 base and J by 1 base, with 11 bases between. The CDR3: CASSLVAGESYEQYF. The CDR3 nucleotides read TGTGCCAGCAGCTTAGTGGCAGGGGAATCCTACGAGCAGTACTTC.

CDR3 sequence (DNA): TGTGCCAGCAGCTCACAGGGTCGCGACGAGCAGTACTTC. Its translation is CASSSQGRDEQYF. The J gene is TRBJ2-7, the V gene TRBV5-8, with a weak D call TRBD1 (6 bases). Germline V gene data show CDR1 as SGHTS and CDR2 as YDEGEE. Trimming shortened V by 3 bases and J by 5 bases, and 12 bases separated the two germline ends. The length of the CDR3 is 13 residues.

The chain combines TRBV7-6 with TRBJ2-5, with 10 bases fitting TRBD2. The CDR3 extends over 18 amino acids. Germline V gene sequence: CDR1 SGHVS, CDR2 FNYEAQ. Trimming at V came to 0 bases and at J to 2 bases, leaving 9 bases not matched to a gene. DNA for the CDR3: TGTGCCAGCAGCTTAGCTGGTTCTAGCGGGAGCTTACAAGAGACCCAGTACTTC. Translating it yields CASSLAGSSGSLQETQYF.

This chain joins TRBV4-3 and TRBJ1-2; no clear D gene. Looked up from germline, CDR1 is LGHNA and CDR2 is YSLEER. The germline V and J ends were trimmed by 0 bases and 4 bases, with 12 bases remaining between them. This CDR3 comprises 15 residues. The CDR3 spells CASSQDIRTPYGYTF. CDR3 sequence (DNA): TGCGCCAGCAGCCAAGATATCAGGACTCCCTATGGCTACACCTTC.

The V call is TRBV9, the J call TRBJ2-3; 7 nucleotides match TRBD1. J was trimmed by 2 bases and V by 5 bases; bases with no gene match: 5. This CDR3 is 14 amino acids long. Germline CDR1 and CDR2: SGDLS and YYNGEE. CDR3 region: CASSVQGSTDTQYF. DNA of the CDR3: TGTGCCAGCAGTGTACAGGGGTCCACAGATACGCAGTATTTT.

This chain links TRBV7-2 with TRBJ2-2; D unclear. V was shortened by 6 bases and J by 2 bases, with 7 bases between the two germline ends. The CDR3 loop spans 13 amino acids. The germline V gene encodes CDR1 SGHTA and CDR2 FQGNSA. The CDR3 protein is CASRVRNTGELFF. CDR3 sequence (DNA): TGTGCCAGCAGGGTTAGAAACACCGGGGAGCTGTTTTTT.

The J gene is TRBJ2-1, the V gene TRBV6-1; 7 nucleotides align to TRBD1. The trim removed 1 base at V and 3 bases at J, leaving 3 bases unmatched. Per the germline V gene, CDR1 is MNHNS and CDR2 is SASEGT. The CDR3 totals 15 residues. CDR3 residues: CASSEEAGGYNEQFF. The CDR3 bases are TGTGCCAGCAGTGAAGAGGCAGGGGGCTACAATGAGCAGTTCTTC.

This chain joins TRBV7-2 and TRBJ1-1; TRBD1 agrees at 11 bases. From germline, CDR1 is SGHTA and CDR2 FQGNSA. The CDR3 loop spans 17 amino acids. V dropped 6 bases and J dropped 0; count of bases not matched to a gene: 9. The CDR3 sequence: CASRRTGGSVMNTEAFF. As DNA, the CDR3 is TGTGCCAGCAGAAGGACAGGGGGCTCGGTCATGAACACTGAAGCTTTCTTT.

This clone was observed at least ten times. The V and J genes are TRBV5-1 and TRBJ2-1, with 13 bases aligning to TRBD2. The CDR3 extends over 16 amino acids. V lost 4 bases to trimming and J lost 7 bases; unmatched junction nucleotides: 8. The germline gives CDR1 SGHRS, CDR2 YFSETQ. In DNA form, the CDR3 reads TGCGCCAGCAGCCCCCGAGGACTAGCGGGAGCAAATGAGCAGTTCTTC. Translated, it gives CASSPRGLAGANEQFF.

This clone was detected only once. This chain joins TRBV6-5 and TRBJ2-1, with 15 bases identical to TRBD2. From germline, CDR1 is MNHEY and CDR2 SVGAGI. This CDR3 is built from 15 residues. The V and J ends lost 4 bases and 8 bases, in that order; junction bases with no gene match: 3. CDR3: CASSWTSGRVDEQFF. The CDR3 DNA is TGTGCCAGCAGTTGGACTAGCGGGAGGGTTGATGAGCAGTTCTTC.

The chain has TRBV4-3 and TRBJ1-2; 7 nucleotides match TRBD1. V trimming: 4 bases; J trimming: 5 bases; junction bases outside the gene matches: 4. Germline CDR1 and CDR2: LGHNA and YSLEER. The CDR3 totals 13 residues. CDR3 DNA: TGCGCCAGCAGCCTTCAGACAGGGTATGGCTACACCTTC. Residues: CASSLQTGYGYTF.

The V call is TRBV6-1, the J call TRBJ1-6; unclear D gene. V shed 0 bases and J shed 0 bases, with 6 bases lying between them. The CDR3 is 16 residues long. In germline, CDR1 is MNHNS, CDR2 SASEGT. CDR3 coding DNA: TGTGCCAGCAGTGAAGCTTCGAGCTCCTATAATTCACCCCTCCACTTT. It specifies CASSEASSSYNSPLHF.

V is TRBV2 and J is TRBJ1-4; no reliable D call. The V gene's germline CDR1 is SNHLY and CDR2 FYNNEI. The ends were cut back, 8 bases at V and 7 bases at J, with 14 bases in the middle. This CDR3 region has 13 residues. The CDR3 DNA follows: TGTGCCAGCGAGTCTTCTAGGCGTGAAAAACTGTTTTTT. As protein: CASESSRREKLFF.

This chain links TRBV6-2 or TRBV6-3 with TRBJ2-1, with TRBD2 matching over 16 bases. The CDR3 runs 17 residues. J was trimmed by 7 bases and V by 8 bases; bases with no gene match: 11. Germline V gene data show CDR1 as MNHEY and CDR2 as SVGEGT. This CDR3 reads CASGRGLAGGPGNEQFF. CDR3 coding DNA: TGTGCCAGCGGCCGGGGACTAGCGGGAGGGCCTGGGAATGAGCAGTTCTTC.

The chain uses TRBV7-2 and TRBJ2-5, with a possible D match to TRBD1 (5 bases). There are 13 residues in the CDR3. Germline loops: CDR1 SGHTA, CDR2 FQGNSA. Trimming removed 2 bases from V and 3 bases from J, with 7 bases in between. In nucleotides, the CDR3 is TGTGCCAGCAGCTTATTCAGGGAAGAGACCCAGTACTTC. This encodes CASSLFREETQYF.

This clone was seen just once. The genes are TRBV5-5 and TRBJ2-2; TRBD1 aligns across 7 bases. Germline CDR1 reads SGHKS; CDR2 reads YYEKEE (reference sequence). With V trimmed by 2 bases and J by 5 bases, 6 bases remained unmatched. The CDR3 is made up of 15 amino acids. In DNA form, the CDR3 reads TGTGCCAGCAGCTTTACAGGGGATGGGACCGGGGAGCTGTTTTTT. Translation: CASSFTGDGTGELFF.

The V and J genes are TRBV18 and TRBJ2-5; TRBD1 matches at 9 bases. V shed 6 bases and J 3 bases; nucleotides not matched to a gene: 2. This CDR3 is 13 amino acids long. Per germline, CDR1 KGHSH and CDR2 LQKENI. This CDR3 reads CASSRDREETQYF. As DNA, the CDR3 is TGTGCCAGCTCGCGGGACAGGGAAGAGACCCAGTACTTC. Based on the CDR3 plus reference TRBV18 and TRBJ2-5, the full variable domain is NAGVMQNPRHLVRRRGQEARLRCSPMKGHSHVYWYRQLPEEGLKFMVYLQKENIIDESGMPKERFSAEFPKEGPSILRIQQVVRGDSAAYFCASSRDREETQYFGPGTRLLVL.

The J gene is TRBJ1-3, the V gene TRBV30, with D maybe TRBD1 (5 bases). Germline CDR1 is GTSNPN and CDR2 is SVGIG (reference sequence). V was cut by 4 bases and J by 4 bases, with 17 bases left in between. The CDR3 extends over 15 amino acids. For the CDR3, the DNA is TGTGCCTGGACCCGGACACCCATAGCAGGAAACACCATATATTTT. Translated: CAWTRTPIAGNTIYF.

The V gene is TRBV9, the J gene TRBJ2-1; 8 bases align to TRBD1. The CDR3 has 15 amino acids. The germline V gene encodes CDR1 SGDLS and CDR2 YYNGEE. V lost 0 bases, J lost 10 bases, and 9 bases stayed unmatched. Here the CDR3 DNA reads TGTGCCAGCAGCGTAGCGCCCGACAGGGGCAGGGAGCAGTTCTTC. This translates into CASSVAPDRGREQFF.

V gene TRBV7-9 combines with J gene TRBJ2-3, with D possibly being TRBD2 (6 bases). This CDR3 region has 17 residues. Germline V gene sequence: CDR1 SEHNR, CDR2 FQNEAQ (reference sequence). V was clipped by 2 bases and J by 4 bases, with 19 bases between them. The DNA for the CDR3 is TGTGCCAGCAGCTTAAATCCCCCACCGGGGGAGGCAGATACGCAGTATTTT. Translation: CASSLNPPPGEADTQYF.

The chain couples TRBV29-1 to TRBJ2-1; 12 nucleotides match TRBD2. Germline V gene lookup returns CDR1 SQVTM and CDR2 ANQGSEA. V was clipped by 3 bases and J by 1 base; unmatched bases: 7. The CDR3 loop spans 17 amino acids. This CDR3 is CSVDGLAGSNSYNEQFF. The CDR3 bases are TGCAGCGTTGATGGACTAGCGGGGAGCAATTCCTACAATGAGCAGTTCTTC.